This T cell receptor beta chain appears in the sequencing data of a study of shared clonotypes between healthy human individuals. The study's findings and limits: Enrolling few donors narrowed the genetic and exposure-history diversity that was represented.

On this clone itself: Its target is unknown. Other DNA sequences in this specimen translate into the identical CDR3.

Across several immunoSEQ plates, the genomic DNA of each subset was split evenly. Clones were sequenced by immunoSEQ multiplex PCR, and TCRdb holds only the in-frame ones, with some missing. The sample shows about 2 million clones, about 95% of them seen only once. CDR1 is ENHRY and CDR2 is SYGVKD in the germline V gene. J lost 2 bases, V lost 6 bases, and 4 bases had no gene match. This CDR3 has 14 amino acids. Specimen: naive CD4+ T cells sorted from blood. Subset: CD45RA+ positively selected. V gene TRBV10-3 combines with J gene TRBJ2-7; TRBD1 matches at 10 bases. The sequence was obtained from a man younger than 35 in good health. This chain's CDR3 is CAIREGQGTYEQYF. CDR3 DNA sequence: TGTGCCATCAGGGAGGGACAGGGGACCTACGAGCAGTACTTC.